This T cell receptor beta chain stems from a study of CD8 T cells in ankylosing spondylitis. General study points: Existing reports had already noted some motif variants in reactive arthritis synovial fluid and blood. According to the report, clones linked to the disease were significantly enriched in matched synovial fluid samples taken from ankylosing spondylitis patients. Blood of patients with ankylosing spondylitis appeared to be characterized by a TCR beta motif of 8 or 9 highly homologous variants.

This clonotype appeared many times. The target antigen is unknown. The V and J ends lost 6 bases and 0 bases, in that order; junction bases with no gene match: 4. Germline lookup yields CDR1 MDHEN and CDR2 SYDVKM. CDR3 size: 14 residues. TCRdb independently ran MiXCR on the 5' RACE reads; one entry per CDR3 protein. The sample carries fewer than 500,000 distinct CDR3 sequences, under 25% recorded once. This receptor was identified in a male donor with ankylosing spondylitis. This rearrangement joins TRBV28 to TRBJ2-7; 8 nucleotides agree with TRBD1. Sequencing input: blood, either unsorted or a sorted T cell fraction (not recorded which). The CDR3 spells CASRDRVSSYEQYF. CDR3 nucleotide sequence: TGTGCCAGCAGGGACAGGGTAAGCTCCTACGAGCAGTACTTC.